This T cell receptor (beta chain) was profiled in a study of blood T cell repertoires in COVID-19. The overall study: The United States, Italy and Spain provided the acute and convalescent COVID-19 samples. The analysed material was cDNA or gDNA that came from T cells, B-cell-depleted T cells, or PBMCs.

TCRdb's copy holds only in-frame clones and misses some; the assay was immunoSEQ multiplex PCR. The sample gives more than 300,000 clones, roughly nine tenths of which show up once; about 9.4% is in the top ten. V was pared by 5 bases and J by 7 bases, with 11 bases between. Per germline, CDR1 SGHNT and CDR2 YENEEA. This CDR3 is 13 amino acids long. Participants spanned ages roughly 18 to 95 years and resided in 20 to 25 US areas. Material: PBMCs or T cells enriched from blood (not recorded which). V and J are TRBV11-3 and TRBJ2-2; TRBD2 might be the D (6 bases). The sequence was collected from a woman aged 30 to 39 who had recovered from COVID-19. CDR3: CASSAAGGGELFF. CDR3 sequence (DNA): TGTGCCAGCAGCGCCGCCGGGGGCGGGGAGCTGTTTTTT.